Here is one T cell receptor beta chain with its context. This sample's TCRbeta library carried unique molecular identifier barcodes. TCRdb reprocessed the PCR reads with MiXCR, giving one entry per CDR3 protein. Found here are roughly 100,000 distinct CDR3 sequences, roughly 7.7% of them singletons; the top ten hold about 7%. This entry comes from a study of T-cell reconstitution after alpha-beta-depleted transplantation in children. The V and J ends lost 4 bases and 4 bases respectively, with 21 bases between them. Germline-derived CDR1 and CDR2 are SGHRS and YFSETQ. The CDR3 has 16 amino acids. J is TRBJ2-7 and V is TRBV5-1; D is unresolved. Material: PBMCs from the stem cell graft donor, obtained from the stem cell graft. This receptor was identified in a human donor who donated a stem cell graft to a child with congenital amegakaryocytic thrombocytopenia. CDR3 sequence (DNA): TGCGCCAGCAGCCCCGGACCGCCCCGGGTAGTGTACGAGCAGTACTTC. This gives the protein CASSPGPPRVVYEQYF.